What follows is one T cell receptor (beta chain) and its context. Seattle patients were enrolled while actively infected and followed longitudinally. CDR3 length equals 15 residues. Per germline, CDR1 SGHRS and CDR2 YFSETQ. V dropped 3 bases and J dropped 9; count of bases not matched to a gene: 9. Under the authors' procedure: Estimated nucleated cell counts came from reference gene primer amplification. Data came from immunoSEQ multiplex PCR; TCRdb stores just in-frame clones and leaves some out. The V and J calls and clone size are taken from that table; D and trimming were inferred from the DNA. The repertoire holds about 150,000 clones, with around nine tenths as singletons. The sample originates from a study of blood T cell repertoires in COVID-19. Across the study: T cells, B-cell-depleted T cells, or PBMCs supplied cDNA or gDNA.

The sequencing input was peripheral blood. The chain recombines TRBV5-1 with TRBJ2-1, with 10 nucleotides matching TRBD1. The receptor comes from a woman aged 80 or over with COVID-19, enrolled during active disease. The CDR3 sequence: CASSYGTGERTEQFF. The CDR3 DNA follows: TGCGCCAGCAGCTACGGGACAGGGGAGAGAACTGAGCAGTTCTTC.